Described below is a single T cell receptor beta chain sequence and its context. The sample belongs to a study of shared T cell receptors in the human thymus. Sequencing used immunoSEQ multiplex PCR; TCRdb keeps in-frame clones, though not all of them. The sample lists more than 550,000 clones; about 90% were seen once. This CDR3 has 13 residues. CDR1 and CDR2 from the germline V gene are SEHNR and FQNEAQ (reference sequence). The ends lost 8 bases at V and 2 bases at J; junction bases unmatched: 6. These data also featured in a second study, about human thymus T cells. As that report states: Related research found strongly overlapping thymic repertoires in unrelated individuals.

The origin of this receptor is a boy under three years old with a congenital heart defect. Specimen: thymocytes. The chain couples TRBV7-9 to TRBJ2-7; 7 bases map to TRBD1. The chain's CDR3 is CASGTQGPYEQYF. DNA of the CDR3: TGTGCCAGCGGAACACAGGGGCCCTACGAGCAGTACTTC.